The 2 T cell receptor beta chains in this list originate from one sample, sequenced in a study of cytomegalovirus exposure and HLA in healthy donors. The PCR contained 60 Vbeta and 13 Jbeta primers. Repertoires were generated with immunoSEQ multiplex PCR, while TCRdb's copy carries only in-frame clones and drops some. Here the sample spans around 150,000 clones, approximately 78% being singletons. The source material was PBMCs. The receptors were gathered from a girl aged 2 to 9 in good health and CMV-seropositive.

The chain has TRBV5-1 and TRBJ1-1; possible D gene TRBD1, 6 bases. The V end was cut by 0 bases, the J end by 5 bases, with 14 bases between. The CDR3 is made up of 15 amino acids. Germline V gives CDR1 SGHRS, CDR2 YFSETQ. Here the CDR3 DNA reads TGCGCCAGCAGCTTGGCCCCGGGAGGGGGAACTGAAGCTTTCTTT. Its translation is CASSLAPGGGTEAFF.

The rearrangement uses TRBV11-3 and TRBJ1-3; D possibly corresponds to TRBD1 (5 bases). V gave up 2 bases and J gave up 9 bases, with 17 bases separating them. The CDR3 covers 15 residues. Germline lookup yields CDR1 SGHNT and CDR2 YENEEA. The CDR3 is CASSLPGRARGTIYF. The CDR3 DNA sequence: TGTGCCAGCAGCTTACCCGGCCGGGCAAGGGGCACCATATATTTT. The variable domain in full, with the rest retrieved from reference TRBV11-3 and TRBJ1-3, is EAGVVQSPRYKIIEKKQPVAFWCNPISGHNTLYWYLQNLGQGPELLIRYENEEAVDDSQLPKDRFSAERLKGVDSTLKIQPAELGDSAVYLCASSLPGRARGTIYFGEGSWLTVV.